The 3 T cell receptor beta chains in this list originate from one sample, sequenced in a study of T cells after yellow fever vaccination. TCRdb called the 5' RACE reads again in MiXCR, with one record for every CDR3 protein. The data show 300,000 to 400,000 distinct CDR3 sequences, roughly a tenth seen once. Sequences were derived from CD4+ T cells sorted from PBMCs, sampled 45 days after the yellow fever booster vaccination. Every receptor here comes from a man between 18 and 35 years old who received the YFV17D yellow fever vaccine.

The gene calls are TRBV7-2 and TRBJ2-7; possibly TRBD2 for D (5 bases). Trimming stripped 2 bases from V and 4 bases from J, with 9 bases between. The germline CDR1 and CDR2 sequences are SGHTA and FQGNSA. The CDR3 runs 13 residues. CDR3 residues: CASSLNPGYEQYV. The CDR3 DNA sequence: TGTGCCAGCAGCTTAAATCCGGGGTACGAGCAGTACGTC.

There are a few counts of this clonotype. This chain connects TRBV18 to TRBJ2-7; perhaps D is TRBD1 or TRBD2 (5 bases each). CDR3 length: 13 amino acids. Germline V lookup: CDR1 KGHSH, CDR2 LQKENI. V was pared by 3 bases and J by 1 base, with 7 bases between. The CDR3 sequence: CASSPGASYEQYF. The CDR3 DNA follows: TGTGCCAGCTCACCCGGGGCGTCCTACGAGCAGTACTTC.

This clonotype appeared once. The chain links TRBV24-1 to TRBJ2-1, with 12 bases that match TRBD2. The CDR3 extends over 16 amino acids. The junction had 9 bases not matched to a gene; V was cut back by 7 bases and J by 6 bases. CDR1 KGHDR and CDR2 SFDVKD come from the germline V gene. The CDR3 DNA sequence: TGTGCCACCAGCGCCCTACTAGCGGGGGGACCCAATGAGCAGTTCTTC. This codes for CATSALLAGGPNEQFF.